The clone carrying this TCR beta chain turned up a few times. Its antigen is undetermined. This same CDR3 is encoded by further DNA sequences in the sample. The source of the sample is a study of cytomegalovirus exposure and HLA in healthy donors. Across the study: Genotyping showed 81% of some 400 donors falling in the Caucasian-associated ancestry cluster.

The donors, nominally healthy at sampling, likely had unrecorded immune exposures. The PCR used 60 Vbeta and 13 Jbeta primers. Sequencing was performed with immunoSEQ multiplex PCR; in TCRdb, only in-frame clones are kept and a portion is missing. Of about 190,000 clones listed, roughly 77% are singletons. J lost 0 bases, V lost 6 bases, and 4 bases had no gene match. The CDR3 extends over 15 amino acids. Germline loops: CDR1 SGHAT, CDR2 FQNNGV. Study-wide points: Compared with the roughly 730-donor mean, an Asian-associated ancestry cluster reportedly had fewer N-insertions, according to a later analysis.

This clonotype was sampled from a woman aged 30 to 39 in good health and CMV-seropositive. Material for sequencing was PBMCs. This chain connects TRBV11-2 to TRBJ2-5; 10 bases line up with TRBD1. DNA of the CDR3: TGTGCCAGCAGTCCGGGACAGGGGTACCAAGAGACCCAGTACTTC. It is translated as CASSPGQGYQETQYF.